This T cell receptor (beta chain) was sequenced in a study of blood T cell repertoires in COVID-19. Study-level background: T cells, B-cell-depleted T cells, or PBMCs supplied cDNA or gDNA.

Trimming cost V 7 bases and J 8 bases; bases outside gene matches: 11. The CDR3 has 13 residues. Germline CDR1 GTSNPN, CDR2 SVGIG (reference sequence). Measured with immunoSEQ multiplex PCR; TCRdb has only the in-frame clones, and not every one. The sample holds about 140,000 clones, over 80% seen once. Recruits, aged about 18 to 89 years, lived in under 25 US areas. Assignment of participants to cohorts was predicated upon participant-reported clinical history. This chain uses TRBV30 with TRBJ2-3, with 8 bases lining up with TRBD2. The clonotype was recovered from a man between 65 and 85 years old who had been exposed to COVID-19. Specimen: PBMCs or T cells enriched from blood (not recorded which). The CDR3 sequence: CASQGTSGGTQYF. CDR3 nucleotides: TGTGCCTCTCAAGGTACTAGCGGTGGTACGCAGTATTTT.